These 12 T cell receptor beta chains were all obtained from the same sample, sequenced in a study of memory CD4+ T cells and cytomegalovirus serostatus (dated by TCRdb to about 2019). A FACSAria II was used to sort memory CD4+ T cells, defined as single viable CD3+CD4+CD8-CD45RO+ cells. The library was produced with the immunoSEQ multiplex PCR assay. The table was pulled from immuneACCESS by TCRdb, which kept in-frame rearrangements only. Such tables lose some clones; where checked, under half of the loss comes from unresolved V genes, and the rest has no known cause. This sample lists about 59,000 clones; roughly 81% were detected once. The top ten clonotypes cover 0.85% to 1.2% of the sample. Sequencing used memory CD4+ T cells from blood. These receptors all come from an adult in good health and CMV-seronegative.

The V and J genes are TRBV5-1 and TRBJ1-1, with TRBD1 identical over 7 bases. The trim removed 0 bases at V and 5 bases at J, leaving 7 bases unmatched. Germline lookup yields CDR1 SGHRS and CDR2 YFSETQ. This CDR3 comprises 15 residues. The CDR3 protein is CASSLEGRGETEAFF. The DNA of the CDR3 is TGCGCCAGCAGCTTGGAAGGCAGGGGGGAAACTGAAGCTTTCTTT.

V gene TRBV5-5 combines with J gene TRBJ2-7, with D perhaps TRBD2 (6 bases). The CDR3 has 16 amino acids. The V gene's germline CDR1 is SGHKS and CDR2 YYEKEE (reference sequence). Trimming took off 0 bases at V and 0 bases at J, with 13 bases between the two ends. The CDR3 reads CASSLAWDWDSYEQYF. CDR3 coding DNA: TGTGCCAGCAGCTTGGCCTGGGACTGGGACTCCTACGAGCAGTACTTC.

The chain combines TRBV5-1 with TRBJ1-5, with 7 bases identical to TRBD1. The germline V gene has CDR1 SGHRS and CDR2 YFSETQ. V lost 0 bases and J lost 4; bases outside the gene matches: 1. The CDR3 covers 14 residues. CDR3 DNA: TGCGCCAGCAGCTTGGGGGACAGAAATCAGCCCCAGCATTTT. It is translated as CASSLGDRNQPQHF.

The rearrangement joins TRBV5-1 to TRBJ2-7; D is undetermined. The CDR3 is made up of 15 amino acids. Trimming cost V 4 bases and J 0 bases, with 14 bases left between them. Germline loops: CDR1 SGHRS, CDR2 YFSETQ. For the CDR3, the DNA is TGCGCCAGCAGCACGGACGGCCTCAGCTCCTACGAGCAGTACTTC. As protein: CASSTDGLSSYEQYF.

This chain connects TRBV6-1 to TRBJ2-7; no clear D gene. The CDR3 loop spans 14 amino acids. Germline values: CDR1 MNHNS, CDR2 SASEGT. Trimming removed 7 bases from V and 2 bases from J, with 15 bases in between. The CDR3 sequence: CASTLTGAAYEQYF. DNA of the CDR3: TGTGCCAGCACCCTAACCGGCGCAGCCTACGAGCAGTACTTC.

This clone has only a few counts. Other DNA sequences in the sample encode the same CDR3. V is TRBV19 and J is TRBJ2-7, with D possibly being TRBD2 (5 bases). Trimming removed 5 bases from V and 5 bases from J, with 13 bases in between. The CDR3 contains 13 residues. Germline CDR1 LNHDA, CDR2 SQIVND (reference sequence). CDR3 in DNA: TGTGCCAGTAGTCGGGGTGAAGCACACGAGCAGTACTTC. Translating it yields CASSRGEAHEQYF.

In nucleotides, the CDR3 is TGCAGCGTTCTTCGACAGGTTGAGACCCAGTACTTC. Translated, it gives CSVLRQVETQYF. The chain combines TRBV29-1 with TRBJ2-5; TRBD1 might be the D (6 bases). This CDR3 region has 12 residues. V lost 5 bases and J 5 bases, leaving 12 bases between the germline ends. Looked up from germline, CDR1 is SQVTM and CDR2 is ANQGSEA.

The gene calls are TRBV6-1 and TRBJ2-7, with TRBD1 matching over 9 bases. The junction had 8 bases not matched to a gene; V was cut back by 3 bases and J by 2 bases. The germline V gene encodes CDR1 MNHNS and CDR2 SASEGT. The CDR3 consists of 16 residues. The CDR3 here is CASSDPNGQGTYEQYF. The CDR3 region has the DNA TGTGCCAGCAGTGATCCCAACGGACAGGGGACCTACGAGCAGTACTTC.

With regard to this clone: This may stem from a read error, because a much larger clone lies one nucleotide away. The chain has TRBV19 and TRBJ1-1; possible D gene TRBD1, 6 bases. There are 12 residues in the CDR3. V was cut by 6 bases and J by 1 base, with 6 bases left in between. Looked up from germline, CDR1 is LNHDA and CDR2 is SQIVND (reference sequence). CDR3 protein: CASRDRNTEAFF. CDR3 DNA sequence: TGTGCCAGTAGGGACAGGAACACTGAAGCTTTCTTT.

The chain couples TRBV7-3 to TRBJ2-3, with D tentatively TRBD1 or TRBD2 (6 bases each). The ends were cut back, 0 bases at V and 6 bases at J, with 16 bases in the middle. In germline, CDR1 is SGHTA, CDR2 FQGTGA. The CDR3 consists of 16 residues. The CDR3 nucleotides are TGTGCCAGCAGCTTAACCCGAACGGGGGCGTTGGATACGCAGTATTTT. It codes for CASSLTRTGALDTQYF.

The chain carries TRBV5-6 and TRBJ2-1; 9 positions agree with TRBD1. The CDR3 has 16 amino acids. V trimming: 1 base; J trimming: 8 bases; junction bases outside the gene matches: 10. Per the germline V gene, CDR1 is SGHDT and CDR2 is YYEEEE. In nucleotides, the CDR3 is TGTGCCAGCAGCTTGAAAATCCCGGGACAGGGTGATGAGCAGTTCTTC. Translating it yields CASSLKIPGQGDEQFF.

The J gene is TRBJ2-7, the V gene TRBV5-4; TRBD1 matches 7 bases. This CDR3 region has 13 residues. CDR1 SGHNT and CDR2 YYREEE come from the germline V gene (reference sequence). Trimming cost V 4 bases and J 3 bases; bases outside gene matches: 4. The CDR3: CASSQGQLYEQYF. The CDR3 DNA sequence: TGTGCCAGCAGCCAGGGACAGCTCTACGAGCAGTACTTC. Complete variable domain (other parts from reference TRBV5-4 and TRBJ2-7): ETGVTQSPTHLIKTRGQQVTLRCSSQSGHNTVSWYQQALGQGPQFIFQYYREEENGRGNFPPRFSGLQFPNYSSELNVNALELDDSALYLCASSQGQLYEQYFGPGTRLTVT.